This TCR beta chain was identified during a study of blood T cell repertoires in COVID-19. Study overall: PBMCs, B-cell-depleted T cells, or T cells provided the cDNA or gDNA that made up the material.

V was cut by 0 bases and J by 0 bases, with 6 bases left in between. The germline V gene has CDR1 SGHTA and CDR2 FQGTGA. This CDR3 has 15 residues. Methods used by the authors: Amplification with reference gene primers provided the estimates of nucleated cell counts. Sequenced by immunoSEQ multiplex PCR; TCRdb stores in-frame clones only, minus some. That table furnishes V, J and clone size, whereas the DNA furnished D and trimming. This table holds roughly 120,000 clones, roughly 74% found once. The table lists this clone with a count of one. V usage is TRBV7-3 and J usage is TRBJ2-1, with a tentative D call TRBD2 (5 bases). The receptor was derived from a man older than 75 with COVID-19, enrolled during active disease. What was sequenced was peripheral blood. Here the CDR3 reads CASSLTGSSYNEQFF. The CDR3 DNA sequence: TGTGCCAGCAGCTTAACAGGGAGCTCCTACAATGAGCAGTTCTTC. The whole variable domain, filled in from reference TRBV7-3 and TRBJ2-1, reads GAGVSQTPSNKVTEKGKYVELRCDPISGHTALYWYRQSLGQGPEFLIYFQGTGAADDSGLPNDRFFAVRPEGSVSTLKIQRTERGDSAVYLCASSLTGSSYNEQFFGPGTRLTVL.